The 9 T cell receptor beta chains reported below all come from one sample, sequenced in a study of blood T cell repertoires in COVID-19. Method: immunoSEQ multiplex PCR; TCRdb's copy keeps in-frame clones and lacks some. The sample includes about 170,000 clones, 89% of them seen just once. The sequencing input was PBMCs or T cells enriched from blood (not recorded which). These receptors all come from a young woman who had recovered from COVID-19.

The genes are TRBV7-2 and TRBJ1-4, with TRBD1 identical over 7 bases. Per the germline V gene, CDR1 is SGHTA and CDR2 is FQGNSA. Trimming cost V 0 bases and J 9 bases; bases outside gene matches: 7. There are 15 residues in the CDR3. The CDR3 region is CASSLAGTVQQKLFF. The CDR3 DNA reads TGTGCCAGCAGCTTAGCCGGGACAGTCCAACAAAAACTGTTTTTT. The full variable domain, in which reference TRBV7-2 and TRBJ1-4 provide the parts outside the CDR3, is GAGVSQSPSNKVTEKGKDVELRCDPISGHTALYWYRQSLGQGLEFLIYFQGNSAPDKSGLPSDRFSAERTGGSVSTLTIQRTQQEDSAVYLCASSLAGTVQQKLFFGSGTQLSVL.

The rearrangement links TRBV4-1 to TRBJ2-2; 14 bases align to TRBD2. The trim removed 3 bases at V and 8 bases at J, leaving 11 bases unmatched. Germline-derived CDR1 and CDR2 are MGHRA and YSYEKL. CDR3 size: 18 residues. In nucleotides, the CDR3 is TGCGCCAGCAGCCATCCACCGGGACTAGCGGGAGTTGCGGGGGAGCTGTTTTTT. Encoded protein: CASSHPPGLAGVAGELFF.

The chain couples TRBV27 to TRBJ2-7; 7 nucleotides line up with TRBD2. The length of the CDR3 is 15 residues. CDR1 and CDR2 (germline): MNHEY, SMNVEV (reference sequence). The junction had 8 bases not matched to a gene; V was cut back by 3 bases and J by 3 bases. The CDR3 protein is CASSLVGGALYEQYF. The CDR3 nucleotides read TGTGCCAGCAGTTTGGTGGGAGGGGCGCTCTACGAGCAGTACTTC.

This chain joins TRBV27 and TRBJ1-4; possibly TRBD1 for D (6 bases). Trimming removed 8 bases at V and 8 bases at J, with 18 bases between. Germline CDR1 is MNHEY and CDR2 is SMNVEV (reference sequence). This CDR3 contains 14 residues. For the CDR3, the DNA is TGTGCCAGCCGGGGGGCAGGTTTAAGAGAAAAACTGTTTTTT. This gives the protein CASRGAGLREKLFF.

V usage is TRBV5-6 and J usage is TRBJ1-5; D not certain. Germline V CDR1 and CDR2: SGHDT, YYEEEE. CDR3 length equals 15 residues. Trimming stripped 1 base from V and 5 bases from J, with 13 bases between. CDR3 in DNA: TGTGCCAGCAGCTTGTCCCTTTTTCACTATCAGCCCCAGCATTTT. It translates to CASSLSLFHYQPQHF. Looking up the rest from reference TRBV5-6 and TRBJ1-5 gives the full variable domain: DAGVTQSPTHLIKTRGQQVTLRCSPKSGHDTVSWYQQALGQGPQFIFQYYEEEERQRGNFPDRFSGHQFPNYSSELNVNALLLGDSALYLCASSLSLFHYQPQHFGDGTRLSIL.

The chain combines TRBV19 with TRBJ1-5, with TRBD1 matching over 7 bases. V gave up 6 bases and J gave up 0 bases; unmatched junction bases: 5. CDR1 is LNHDA, CDR2 SQIVND, per germline (reference sequence). This CDR3 is 15 amino acids long. CDR3 loop: CASRTQGNSNQPQHF. The CDR3, as DNA: TGTGCCAGTAGGACACAGGGGAATAGCAATCAGCCCCAGCATTTT.

This clone has only a few counts. V usage is TRBV28 and J usage is TRBJ1-6; D remains ambiguous. The V gene's germline CDR1 is MDHEN and CDR2 SYDVKM. The V and J ends lost 2 bases and 8 bases respectively, with 10 bases between them. The CDR3 has 14 amino acids. The CDR3: CASSLRTRYSPLHF. The CDR3 nucleotides read TGTGCCAGCAGTTTACGAACCCGGTATTCACCCCTCCACTTT.

The chain employs TRBV19 and TRBJ2-6, with D possibly being TRBD2 (5 bases). The CDR3 contains 17 residues. Trimming took 3 bases from V and 0 from J, leaving 12 bases between them. Germline assignment: CDR1 LNHDA and CDR2 SQIVND (reference sequence). In nucleotides, the CDR3 is TGTGCCAGTAGTATGTGGGGAGAGCCCTCTGGGGCCAACGTCCTGACTTTC. Translating it yields CASSMWGEPSGANVLTF.

The chain employs TRBV7-9 and TRBJ1-1; TRBD1 is a possible D gene (6 bases). CDR1 is SEHNR and CDR2 is FQNEAQ in the germline V gene (reference sequence). Trimming took 5 bases from V and 11 from J, leaving 12 bases between them. The CDR3 is 11 residues long. The CDR3 loop is CASSLGGAAFF. For the CDR3, the DNA is TGTGCCAGCAGCCTCGGGGGGGCGGCTTTCTTT.